These 10 T cell receptor beta chains came from one sample sequenced in a study of CD8 T cells in Susac syndrome. Random hexamers were used to reverse transcribe an amount of about 0.45 to 1 ug RNA. TCRdb processed the immunoSEQ multiplex PCR reads anew with MiXCR; each CDR3 protein has one entry. The table records approximately 170,000 distinct CDR3 sequences, just over 90% of them present only once. Sequencing used CD4+ T cells from PBMCs. The receptors here all came from a human donor in good health.

The chain recombines TRBV29-1 with TRBJ1-6, with 7 bases matching TRBD1. The CDR3 runs 14 residues. Germline CDR1 and CDR2: SQVTM and ANQGSEA. V lost 5 bases to trimming and J lost 3 bases; unmatched junction nucleotides: 4. The CDR3 loop is CSVTGTDYNSPLHF. DNA for the CDR3: TGCAGCGTTACCGGGACAGACTATAATTCACCCCTCCACTTT.

The rearrangement uses TRBV18 and TRBJ2-7; D is possibly TRBD1 (6 bases). CDR3 size: 14 residues. Germline-derived CDR1 and CDR2 are KGHSH and LQKENI. V dropped 6 bases and J dropped 3 bases, with 15 bases sitting between them. The CDR3 loop is CASSRPGTSYEQYF. The CDR3 DNA sequence: TGTGCCAGCTCTCGTCCCGGGACAAGCTACGAGCAGTACTTC.

The chain recombines TRBV19 with TRBJ1-1; D not certain. Trimming took 7 bases from V and 0 from J, leaving 9 bases between them. The CDR3 has 13 residues. From germline, CDR1 is LNHDA and CDR2 SQIVND (reference sequence). This chain's CDR3 is CASNWGMNTEAFF. The CDR3 DNA sequence: TGTGCCAGTAATTGGGGAATGAACACTGAAGCTTTCTTT.

The gene calls are TRBV18 and TRBJ2-4, with a weak D call TRBD1 (6 bases). Per germline, CDR1 KGHSH and CDR2 LQKENI. The CDR3 spans 14 residues. V lost 8 bases and J lost 6, with 17 bases in between. Here the CDR3 reads CASTRDRDTNIQYF. In DNA, the CDR3 is TGTGCCAGCACAAGAGACCGGGACACAAACATTCAGTACTTC. The full variable domain, rest sourced from reference TRBV18 and TRBJ2-4, is NAGVMQNPRHLVRRRGQEARLRCSPMKGHSHVYWYRQLPEEGLKFMVYLQKENIIDESGMPKERFSAEFPKEGPSILRIQQVVRGDSAAYFCASTRDRDTNIQYFGAGTRLSVL.

This clonotype was seen just once. The chain carries TRBV4-3 and TRBJ1-3, with D possibly being TRBD1 (5 bases). V lost 4 bases to trimming and J lost 0 bases, with 13 bases between them. Germline assignment: CDR1 LGHNA and CDR2 YSLEER. The CDR3 spans 16 residues. CDR3 loop: CASSRITGTSGNTIYF. The CDR3 nucleotides read TGCGCCAGCAGCCGAATAACCGGGACCTCTGGAAACACCATATATTTT.

The rearrangement joins TRBV12-3 or TRBV12-4 to TRBJ2-7; possible D gene TRBD1, 5 bases. This CDR3 is built from 14 residues. The V gene lost 3 bases and the J gene lost 2 bases, with 11 bases spanning the gap. The DNA of the CDR3 is TGTGCCAGCAGTTTGTGGGGCCTGACCTACGAGCAGTACTTC. It specifies CASSLWGLTYEQYF.

The rearrangement uses TRBV5-1 and TRBJ2-1; 9 nucleotides align to TRBD2. With V trimmed by 4 bases and J by 7 bases, 9 bases remained unmatched. This CDR3 contains 15 residues. From germline, CDR1 is SGHRS and CDR2 YFSETQ. CDR3: CASSLRPSGANEQFF. The CDR3 nucleotides read TGCGCCAGCAGCCTTCGCCCTAGCGGGGCAAATGAGCAGTTCTTC.

This clonotype was seen more than once but under ten times. The rearrangement uses TRBV14 and TRBJ2-1; D could derive from TRBD1 or TRBD2 (7 bases each). Trimming shortened V by 4 bases and J by 10 bases, and 20 bases separated the two germline ends. Per germline, CDR1 SGHDN and CDR2 FVKESK. The length of the CDR3 is 15 residues. CDR3 DNA: TGTGCCAGCAGCCCGGCAGGGGGGGCTGGATTAGAGCAGTTCTTC. Amino acids: CASSPAGGAGLEQFF.

The table lists this clonotype with a count of one. The chain is built from TRBV5-1 and TRBJ2-1; 9 nucleotides line up with TRBD2. This CDR3 contains 16 residues. V was pared by 3 bases and J by 4 bases, with 8 bases of the junction left unmatched. The germline CDR1 and CDR2 sequences are SGHRS and YFSETQ. CDR3 loop: CASSSLAGEQYNEQFF. CDR3 in DNA: TGCGCCAGCAGCTCGTTAGCGGGGGAGCAATACAATGAGCAGTTCTTC.

The rearrangement links TRBV29-1 to TRBJ1-2; D gene uncertain. CDR1 and CDR2 from the germline V gene are SQVTM and ANQGSEA. V lost 3 bases to trimming and J lost 1 base, with 15 bases between them. This CDR3 spans 15 amino acids. CDR3 protein: CSVEEVGPVNYGYTF. DNA for the CDR3: TGCAGCGTTGAGGAGGTGGGCCCAGTTAACTATGGCTACACCTTC.